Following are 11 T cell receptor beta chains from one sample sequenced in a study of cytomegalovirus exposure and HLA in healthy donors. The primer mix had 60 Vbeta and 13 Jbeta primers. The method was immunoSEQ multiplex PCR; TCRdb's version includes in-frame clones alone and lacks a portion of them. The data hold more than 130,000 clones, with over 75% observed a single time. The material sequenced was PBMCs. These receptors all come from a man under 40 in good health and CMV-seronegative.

The CDR3 reads CASSKGTLAPEAFF. The CDR3 DNA follows: TGTGCCAGCAGCAAAGGGACTCTCGCCCCTGAAGCTTTCTTT. This chain uses TRBV7-9 with TRBJ1-1, with D possibly TRBD1 on 5 matching bases. V gave up 5 bases and J gave up 6 bases, with 16 bases separating them. The germline gives CDR1 SEHNR, CDR2 FQNEAQ (reference sequence). This CDR3 has 14 amino acids.

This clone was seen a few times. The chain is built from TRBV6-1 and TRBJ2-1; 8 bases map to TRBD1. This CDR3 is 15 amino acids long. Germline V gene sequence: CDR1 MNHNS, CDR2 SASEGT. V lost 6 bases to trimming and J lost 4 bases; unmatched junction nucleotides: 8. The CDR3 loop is CASRSSTGEYNEQFF. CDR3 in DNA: TGTGCCAGCAGGTCATCGACAGGGGAATACAATGAGCAGTTCTTC.

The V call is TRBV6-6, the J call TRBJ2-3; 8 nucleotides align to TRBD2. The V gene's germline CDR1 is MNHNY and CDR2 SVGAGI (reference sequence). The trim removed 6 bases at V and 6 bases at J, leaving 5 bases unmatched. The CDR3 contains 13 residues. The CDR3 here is CASRWASGDTQYF. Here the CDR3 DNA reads TGTGCCAGCAGGTGGGCTAGCGGGGATACGCAGTATTTT.

The CDR3 spells CASRGLADPYEQYF. As DNA, the CDR3 is TGTGCCAGCAGAGGACTAGCGGATCCCTACGAGCAGTACTTC. The V call is TRBV28, the J call TRBJ2-7; TRBD2 matches at 10 bases. Germline assignment: CDR1 MDHEN and CDR2 SYDVKM. The length of the CDR3 is 14 residues. The V and J ends lost 6 bases and 2 bases, in that order; junction bases with no gene match: 4.

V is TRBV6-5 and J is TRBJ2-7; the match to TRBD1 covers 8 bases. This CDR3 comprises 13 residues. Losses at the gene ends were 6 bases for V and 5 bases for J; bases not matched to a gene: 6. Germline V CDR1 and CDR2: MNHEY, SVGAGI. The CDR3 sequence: CASSKTGVHEQYF. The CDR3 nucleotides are TGTGCCAGCAGCAAGACAGGGGTGCACGAGCAGTACTTC.

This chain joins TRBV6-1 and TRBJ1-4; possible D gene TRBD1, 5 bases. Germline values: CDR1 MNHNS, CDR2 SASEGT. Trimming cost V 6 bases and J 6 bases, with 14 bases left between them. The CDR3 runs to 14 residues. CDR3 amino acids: CASRTSQGDEKLFF. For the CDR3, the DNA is TGTGCCAGCAGGACCTCACAAGGGGATGAAAAACTGTTTTTT.

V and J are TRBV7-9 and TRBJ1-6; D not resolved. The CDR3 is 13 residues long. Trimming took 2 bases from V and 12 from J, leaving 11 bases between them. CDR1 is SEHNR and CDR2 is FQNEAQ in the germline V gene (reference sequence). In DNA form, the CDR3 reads TGTGCCAGCAGCTTAAGTGGGCGCGAACCCCTCCACTTT. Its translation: CASSLSGREPLHF.

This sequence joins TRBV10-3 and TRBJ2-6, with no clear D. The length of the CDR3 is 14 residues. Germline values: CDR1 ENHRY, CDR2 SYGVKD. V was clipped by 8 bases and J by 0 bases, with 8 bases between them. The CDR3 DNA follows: TGTGCCATCGGGTCTAGCTCTGGGGCCAACGTCCTGACTTTC. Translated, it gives CAIGSSSGANVLTF.

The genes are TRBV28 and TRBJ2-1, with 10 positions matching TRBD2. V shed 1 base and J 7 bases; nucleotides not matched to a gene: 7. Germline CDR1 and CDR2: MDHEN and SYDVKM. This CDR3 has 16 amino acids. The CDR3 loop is CASSLLGTSGKNEQFF. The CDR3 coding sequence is TGTGCCAGCAGTTTATTGGGAACTAGCGGGAAGAATGAGCAGTTCTTC.

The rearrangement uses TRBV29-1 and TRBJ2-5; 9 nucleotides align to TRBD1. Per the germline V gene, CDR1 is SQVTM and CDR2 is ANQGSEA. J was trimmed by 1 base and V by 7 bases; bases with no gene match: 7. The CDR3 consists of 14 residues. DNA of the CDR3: TGCAGCGCCGAGGGGACAGGGAGCCAAGAGACCCAGTACTTC. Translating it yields CSAEGTGSQETQYF.

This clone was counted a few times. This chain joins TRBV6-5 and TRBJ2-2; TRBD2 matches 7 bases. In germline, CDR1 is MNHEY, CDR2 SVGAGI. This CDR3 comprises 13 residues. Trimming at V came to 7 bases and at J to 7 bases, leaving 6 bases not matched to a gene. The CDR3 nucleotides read TGTGCCAGCAAGGCGGGAGAGATCGGGGAGCTGTTTTTT. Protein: CASKAGEIGELFF.